The present T cell receptor beta chain was sequenced within a study of breast tumors, draining lymph nodes, adjacent tissues. Each CDR3 protein gets one entry after TCRdb re-called the multiplex PCR reads with MiXCR. The sample has hundreds of thousands of distinct CDR3 sequences; 32% are singletons. The CDR3 covers 13 residues. Per germline, CDR1 KGHDR and CDR2 SFDVKD. Trimming cost V 4 bases and J 3 bases, with 7 bases left between them. This clonotype showed up many times. The lymph nodes were axillary draining lymph nodes from breast cancer patients. The sequencing input was axillary lymph node tissue. The receptor comes from a female donor with breast cancer. Some clones in this sample may be carry-over from other donors' samples. V gene TRBV24-1 combines with J gene TRBJ2-3; D remains unclear. The CDR3 region is CATSEDATDTQYF. The CDR3 region has the DNA TGTGCCACCAGTGAGGACGCTACAGATACGCAGTATTTT.